The 21 T cell receptor beta chains below all came from one sample that was sequenced in a study of beta chain features in type 1 diabetes. The whole isolated RNA underwent reverse transcription, so sequencing captured expressed TCRB transcripts. TCRdb keeps only in-frame clones here, not all; method: immunoSEQ multiplex PCR. Of some 70,000 clones listed, about 50% were seen once; the top ten hold around 0.7%. Study-level findings and limits: Type 1 diabetes patients showed a moderate but significant shortening of TCRB CDR3s in all four CD4+ subsets.

These TCRs' antigens remain unknown. Sequenced input: central memory CD4+ T cells from blood. Receptor source: a man aged 25 to 40 with type 1 diabetes.

The rearrangement links TRBV29-1 to TRBJ2-7; 8 bases are shared with TRBD1. The CDR3 is made up of 13 amino acids. The trim removed 2 bases at V and 5 bases at J, leaving 5 bases unmatched. Germline V gene lookup returns CDR1 SQVTM and CDR2 ANQGSEA. The CDR3 spells CSVELDRGHEQYF. The CDR3 DNA is TGCAGCGTTGAACTCGACAGGGGTCACGAGCAGTACTTC.

CDR3 nucleotides: TGTGCCAGCAGTGCCGGGACACTTAGGCCTAACACTGAAGCTTTCTTT. This sequence encodes CASSAGTLRPNTEAFF. The gene calls are TRBV6-1 and TRBJ1-1, with D perhaps matching TRBD1 (6 bases). V was cut by 4 bases and J by 2 bases, with 17 bases left in between. The CDR3 contains 16 residues. Germline V gene sequence: CDR1 MNHNS, CDR2 SASEGT.

This clone showed up just a few times. V and J are TRBV18 and TRBJ1-5; TRBD1 aligns across 7 bases. The V segment lost 5 bases and the J segment 4 bases; nucleotides outside the gene matches: 11. CDR1 KGHSH and CDR2 LQKENI come from the germline V gene. This CDR3 has 16 residues. The CDR3 here is CASSSGQTLSNQPQHF. Here the CDR3 DNA reads TGTGCCAGCTCATCGGGACAGACACTATCGAATCAGCCCCAGCATTTT.

A single count supports this clone. This sequence joins TRBV7-9 and TRBJ2-5; 14 bases are shared with TRBD2. This CDR3 contains 17 residues. The trim removed 5 bases at V and 1 base at J, leaving 6 bases unmatched. The germline V gene encodes CDR1 SEHNR and CDR2 FQNEAQ (reference sequence). This CDR3 reads CASSLGTSGGVQETQYF. The CDR3 DNA sequence: TGTGCCAGCAGCCTTGGGACTAGCGGGGGTGTCCAAGAGACCCAGTACTTC. Full variable domain (outside the CDR3, taken from reference TRBV7-9 and TRBJ2-5): DTGVSQNPRHKITKRGQNVTFRCDPISEHNRLYWYRQTLGQGPEFLTYFQNEAQLEKSRLLSDRFSAERPKGSFSTLEIQRTEQGDSAMYLCASSLGTSGGVQETQYFGPGTRLLVL.

In DNA form, the CDR3 reads TGCGCCAGCAGCTTGGGGACAGGCCGCGGGGAGACCCAGTACTTC. This gives the protein CASSLGTGRGETQYF. The J gene is TRBJ2-5, the V gene TRBV5-1; 7 nucleotides align to TRBD1. This CDR3 has 15 amino acids. The ends lost 0 bases at V and 5 bases at J; junction bases unmatched: 7. The germline V gene has CDR1 SGHRS and CDR2 YFSETQ. Combining the CDR3 with reference TRBV5-1 and TRBJ2-5 gives the whole variable domain KAGVTQTPRYLIKTRGQQVTLSCSPISGHRSVSWYQQTPGQGLQFLFEYFSETQRNKGNFPGRFSGRQFSNSRSEMNVSTLELGDSALYLCASSLGTGRGETQYFGPGTRLLVL.

This clone was detected a few times. V usage is TRBV11-3 and J usage is TRBJ2-2, with D perhaps TRBD2 (6 bases). Looked up from germline, CDR1 is SGHNT and CDR2 is YENEEA. Trimming took off 1 base at V and 4 bases at J, with 10 bases between the two ends. The length of the CDR3 is 15 residues. The CDR3 protein is CASSLGVGGTGELFF. CDR3 DNA sequence: TGTGCCAGCAGCTTAGGGGTCGGGGGCACCGGGGAGCTGTTTTTT.

The chain carries TRBV12-5 and TRBJ1-2; D call uncertain. V gave up 9 bases and J gave up 0 bases, with 5 bases separating them. Germline CDR1 is LGHNT and CDR2 is FRNRAP. The CDR3 length is 11 residues. The DNA for the CDR3 is TGTGCTAGCGCAGCTAACTATGGCTACACCTTC. Amino acid sequence: CASAANYGYTF.

The V and J genes are TRBV6-5 and TRBJ2-7; 8 bases are a match to TRBD1. This CDR3 is 15 amino acids long. Germline loops: CDR1 MNHEY, CDR2 SVGAGI. V shed 6 bases and J 0 bases; nucleotides not matched to a gene: 7. The CDR3 reads CASRKSGGSSYEQYF. The CDR3, as DNA: TGTGCCAGCAGGAAATCAGGGGGCAGCTCCTACGAGCAGTACTTC.

The rearrangement joins TRBV5-1 to TRBJ2-2; TRBD1 matches at 10 bases. Germline-derived CDR1 and CDR2 are SGHRS and YFSETQ. V lost 4 bases and J lost 5; bases outside the gene matches: 2. CDR3 length equals 14 residues. The CDR3 protein is CASSGDRGTGELFF. As DNA, the CDR3 is TGCGCCAGCAGCGGGGACAGGGGAACCGGGGAGCTGTTTTTT.

V gene TRBV18 combines with J gene TRBJ1-1, with 7 bases matching TRBD1. From germline, CDR1 is KGHSH and CDR2 LQKENI. Losses at the gene ends were 1 base for V and 1 base for J; bases not matched to a gene: 15. This CDR3 comprises 19 residues. The CDR3 DNA is TGTGCCAGCTCACCACGAAGTAAGGGACGGGCAGGGGGGAACACTGAAGCTTTCTTT. It yields the protein CASSPRSKGRAGGNTEAFF.

The V gene is TRBV5-1, the J gene TRBJ1-5; TRBD1 matches 7 bases. V was clipped by 3 bases and J by 4 bases; unmatched bases: 4. CDR3 length equals 14 residues. Germline-derived CDR1 and CDR2 are SGHRS and YFSETQ. The CDR3 reads CASSSGQPNQPQHF. The CDR3 bases are TGCGCCAGCAGCTCGGGACAGCCGAATCAGCCCCAGCATTTT.

The CDR3 nucleotides are TGCGCCAGCAGCTTGGGACAGGAGGTCTATGGCTACACCTTC. It translates to CASSLGQEVYGYTF. The chain carries TRBV5-1 and TRBJ1-2, with D maybe TRBD1 (6 bases). CDR1 is SGHRS and CDR2 is YFSETQ in the germline V gene. Trimming pared 0 bases from V and 4 bases from J, leaving 10 bases between. This CDR3 region has 14 residues.

The chain links TRBV18 to TRBJ1-5, with D uncertain. CDR1 and CDR2 from the germline V gene are KGHSH and LQKENI. With 2 bases removed from V and 6 bases from J, the gap between germline ends came to 5 bases. The CDR3 has 12 residues. CDR3 residues: CASSPTSQPQHF. The CDR3 nucleotides are TGTGCCAGCTCACCAACCAGTCAGCCCCAGCATTTT.

This clone was observed a few times. This rearrangement joins TRBV11-2 to TRBJ1-6; D is undetermined. V lost 2 bases and J 8 bases, leaving 7 bases between the germline ends. Per the germline V gene, CDR1 is SGHAT and CDR2 is FQNNGV. This CDR3 contains 13 residues. CDR3 residues: CASSLRGYSPLHF. CDR3 nucleotide sequence: TGTGCCAGCAGCTTAAGAGGCTATTCACCCCTCCACTTT.

This chain links TRBV10-3 with TRBJ2-3, with TRBD2 matching 12 bases. Germline lookup yields CDR1 ENHRY and CDR2 SYGVKD. J lost 6 bases, V lost 7 bases, and 8 bases had no gene match. The CDR3 spans 15 residues. CDR3 residues: CAITASGGAIDTQYF. The CDR3 bases are TGTGCCATCACCGCTAGCGGGGGGGCCATCGATACGCAGTATTTT.

The chain recombines TRBV30 with TRBJ1-3, with D possibly TRBD1 on 5 matching bases. Looked up from germline, CDR1 is GTSNPN and CDR2 is SVGIG (reference sequence). Trimming stripped 8 bases from V and 4 bases from J, with 18 bases between. The CDR3 totals 14 residues. The CDR3 sequence: CARAPLKGGNTIYF. As DNA, the CDR3 is TGTGCCCGTGCCCCCCTCAAGGGGGGAAACACCATATATTTT.

The chain joins TRBV19 to TRBJ1-5; D remains unclear. Germline CDR1 and CDR2: LNHDA and SQIVND (reference sequence). CDR3 size: 13 residues. The V and J ends lost 5 bases and 9 bases respectively, with 14 bases between them. Here the CDR3 reads CASSQVDGAPQHF. CDR3 bases: TGTGCCAGTAGTCAGGTAGATGGTGCGCCCCAGCATTTT.

The J gene is TRBJ2-1, the V gene TRBV29-1; D may be TRBD2 (5 bases). V was clipped by 5 bases and J by 2 bases, with 13 bases between them. This CDR3 has 14 amino acids. The V gene's germline CDR1 is SQVTM and CDR2 ANQGSEA. Here the CDR3 reads CSVNGGFPYNEQFF. CDR3 bases: TGCAGCGTTAACGGCGGGTTTCCCTACAATGAGCAGTTCTTC.

The chain carries TRBV4-2 and TRBJ2-5; no definite D call. With the DNA end fitting TRBJ2-7 better, the J assignment may be wrong. CDR1 and CDR2 (germline): LGHNA, YNFKEQ. This CDR3 spans 17 amino acids. The CDR3, as DNA: TGTGCCAGCAGCCAAGATCTCCCCTCCGTAAGCTCCTACGAGCAGTACTTC. Translation: CASSQDLPSVSSYEQYF.

This chain connects TRBV10-1 to TRBJ2-3; D may be TRBD2 (5 bases). This CDR3 spans 14 amino acids. The germline V and J ends were trimmed by 3 bases and 1 base, with 8 bases remaining between them. From germline, CDR1 is WNHNN and CDR2 SYGVQD (reference sequence). The CDR3 coding sequence is TGCGCCAGCAGTGAATTCGGGGGCACAGATACGCAGTATTTT. Amino acids: CASSEFGGTDTQYF.

The chain uses TRBV4-1 and TRBJ2-1; TRBD2 matches 9 bases. V dropped 0 bases and J dropped 11; count of bases not matched to a gene: 5. Germline-derived CDR1 and CDR2 are MGHRA and YSYEKL. CDR3 length equals 14 residues. The CDR3 sequence: CASSQDGTSSKQFF. CDR3 DNA: TGCGCCAGCAGCCAAGACGGGACTAGCAGTAAGCAGTTCTTC.